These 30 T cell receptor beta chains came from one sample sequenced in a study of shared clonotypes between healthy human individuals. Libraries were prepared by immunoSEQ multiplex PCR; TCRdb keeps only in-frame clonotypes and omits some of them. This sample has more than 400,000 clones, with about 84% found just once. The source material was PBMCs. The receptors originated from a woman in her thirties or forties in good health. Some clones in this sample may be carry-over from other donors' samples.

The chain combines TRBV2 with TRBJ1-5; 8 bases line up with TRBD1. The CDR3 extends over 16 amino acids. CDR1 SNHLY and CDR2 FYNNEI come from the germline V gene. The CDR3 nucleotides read TGTGCGACCCGACCCACAACAGGGGGAGATAATCAGCCCCAGCATTTT. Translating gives CATRPTTGGDNQPQHF.

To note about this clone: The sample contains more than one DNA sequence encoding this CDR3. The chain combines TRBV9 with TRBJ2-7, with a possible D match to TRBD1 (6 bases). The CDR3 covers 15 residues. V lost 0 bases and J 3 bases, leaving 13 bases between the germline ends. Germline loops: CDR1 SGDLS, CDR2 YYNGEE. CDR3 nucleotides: TGTGCCAGCAGCGTAGGGGGCAGGACAGACTACGAGCAGTACTTC. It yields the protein CASSVGGRTDYEQYF.

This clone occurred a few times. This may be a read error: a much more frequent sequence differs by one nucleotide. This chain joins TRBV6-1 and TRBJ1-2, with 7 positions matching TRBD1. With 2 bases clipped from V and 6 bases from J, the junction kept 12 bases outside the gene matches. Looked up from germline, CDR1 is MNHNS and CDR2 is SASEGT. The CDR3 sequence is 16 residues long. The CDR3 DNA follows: TGTGCCAGCAGTGAAATTCGTGGAGGGGGCGCCAATGGCTACACCTTC. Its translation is CASSEIRGGGANGYTF.

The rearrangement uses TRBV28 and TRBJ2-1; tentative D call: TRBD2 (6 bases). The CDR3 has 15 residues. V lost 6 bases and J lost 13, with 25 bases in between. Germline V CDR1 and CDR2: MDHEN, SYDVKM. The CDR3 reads CASSPLSLALGVQFF. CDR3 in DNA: TGTGCCAGCAGCCCCCTGTCACTAGCTTTGGGTGTTCAGTTCTTC.

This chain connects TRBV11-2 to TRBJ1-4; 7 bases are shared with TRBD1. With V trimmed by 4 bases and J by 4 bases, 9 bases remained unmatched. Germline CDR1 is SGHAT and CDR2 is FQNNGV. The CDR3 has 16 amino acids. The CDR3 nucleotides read TGTGCCAGCAGCTCTAGATACCGGGACAGTAATGAAAAACTGTTTTTT. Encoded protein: CASSSRYRDSNEKLFF.

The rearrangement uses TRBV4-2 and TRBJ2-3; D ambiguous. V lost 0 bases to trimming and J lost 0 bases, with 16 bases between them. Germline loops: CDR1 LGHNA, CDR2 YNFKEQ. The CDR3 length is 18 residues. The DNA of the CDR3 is TGTGCCAGCAGCCAAGATCCCCCGACTCGTGCTAGCACAGATACGCAGTATTTT. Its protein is CASSQDPPTRASTDTQYF.

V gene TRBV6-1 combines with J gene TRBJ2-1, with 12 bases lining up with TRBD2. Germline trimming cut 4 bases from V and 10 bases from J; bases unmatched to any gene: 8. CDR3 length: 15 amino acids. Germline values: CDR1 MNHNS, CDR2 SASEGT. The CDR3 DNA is TGTGCCAGCAGTGCGACTAGCGGGAGCGTGAGCGAGCAGTTCTTC. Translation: CASSATSGSVSEQFF.

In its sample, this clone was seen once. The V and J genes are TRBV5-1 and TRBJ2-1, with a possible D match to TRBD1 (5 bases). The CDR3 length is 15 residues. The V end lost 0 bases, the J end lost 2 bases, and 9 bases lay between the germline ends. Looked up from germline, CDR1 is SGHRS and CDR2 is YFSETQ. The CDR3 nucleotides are TGCGCCAGCAGCTTGGTAGGGGAACCCTACAATGAGCAGTTCTTC. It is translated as CASSLVGEPYNEQFF.

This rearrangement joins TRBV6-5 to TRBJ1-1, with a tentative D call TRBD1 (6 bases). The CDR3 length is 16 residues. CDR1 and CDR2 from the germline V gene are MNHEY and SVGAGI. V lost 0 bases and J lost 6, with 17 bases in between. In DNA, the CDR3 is TGTGCCAGCAGTTACTCCAAGGGGGTAGGTAAGCCTGAAGCTTTCTTT. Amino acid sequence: CASSYSKGVGKPEAFF.

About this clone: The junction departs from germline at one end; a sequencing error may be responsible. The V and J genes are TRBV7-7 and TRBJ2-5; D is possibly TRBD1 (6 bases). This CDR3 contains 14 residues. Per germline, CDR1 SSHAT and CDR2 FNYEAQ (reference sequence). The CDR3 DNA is TGTGCAAGCAGCCACGGACAGACAAAAGAGACCCAGTACTTC. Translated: CASSHGQTKETQYF.

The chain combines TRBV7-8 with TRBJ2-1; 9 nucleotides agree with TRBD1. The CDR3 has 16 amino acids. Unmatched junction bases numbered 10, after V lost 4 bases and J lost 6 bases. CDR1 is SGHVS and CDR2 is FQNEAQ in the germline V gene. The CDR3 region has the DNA TGTGCCAGCAGCTCCCGCCGGGACAGGGATGCCAATGAGCAGTTCTTC. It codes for CASSSRRDRDANEQFF.

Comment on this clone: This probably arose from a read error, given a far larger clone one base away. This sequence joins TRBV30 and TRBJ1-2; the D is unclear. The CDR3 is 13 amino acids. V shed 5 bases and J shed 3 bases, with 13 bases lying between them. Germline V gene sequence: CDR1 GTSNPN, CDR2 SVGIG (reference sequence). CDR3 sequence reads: CAWAKGGDYGYTF. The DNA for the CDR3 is TGTGCCTGGGCCAAGGGTGGCGACTATGGCTACACCTTC.

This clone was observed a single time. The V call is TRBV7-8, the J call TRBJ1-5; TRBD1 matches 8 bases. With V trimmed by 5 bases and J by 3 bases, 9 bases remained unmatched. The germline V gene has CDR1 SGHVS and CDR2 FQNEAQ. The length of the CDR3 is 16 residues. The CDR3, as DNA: TGTGCCAGCAGCAGGGGTACAGGGGGTTCCAATCAGCCCCAGCATTTT. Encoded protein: CASSRGTGGSNQPQHF.

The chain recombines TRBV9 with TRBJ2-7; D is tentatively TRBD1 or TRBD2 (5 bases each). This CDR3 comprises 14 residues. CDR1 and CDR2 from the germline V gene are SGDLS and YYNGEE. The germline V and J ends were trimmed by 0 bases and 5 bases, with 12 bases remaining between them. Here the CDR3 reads CASSVVGRDHEQYF. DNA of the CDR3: TGTGCCAGCAGCGTAGTTGGCAGGGACCACGAGCAGTACTTC.

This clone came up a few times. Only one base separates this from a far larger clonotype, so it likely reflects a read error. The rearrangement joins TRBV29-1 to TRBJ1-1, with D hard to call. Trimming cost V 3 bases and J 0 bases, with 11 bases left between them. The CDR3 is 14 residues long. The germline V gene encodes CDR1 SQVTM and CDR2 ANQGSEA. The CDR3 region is CSVESQVVNTEAFF. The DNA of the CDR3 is TGCAGCGTTGAGAGTCAGGTGGTGAACACTGAAGCTTTCTTT.

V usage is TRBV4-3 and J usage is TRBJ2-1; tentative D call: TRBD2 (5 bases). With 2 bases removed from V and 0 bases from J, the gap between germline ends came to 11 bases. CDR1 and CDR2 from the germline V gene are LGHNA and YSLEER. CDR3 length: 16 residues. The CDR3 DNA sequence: TGCGCCAGCAGCCAATTAGCGCTGAGCTCCTACAATGAGCAGTTCTTC. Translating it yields CASSQLALSSYNEQFF.

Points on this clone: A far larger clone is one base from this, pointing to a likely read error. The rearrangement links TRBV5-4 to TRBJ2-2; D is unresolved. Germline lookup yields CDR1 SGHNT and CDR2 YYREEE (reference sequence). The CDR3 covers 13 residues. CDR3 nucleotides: TGTGCCAGCAGCTTGGTACACACCGTGGAGCTGTTTTTT. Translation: CASSLVHTVELFF. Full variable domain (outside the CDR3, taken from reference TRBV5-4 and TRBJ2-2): ETGVTQSPTHLIKTRGQQVTLRCSSQSGHNTVSWYQQALGQGPQFIFQYYREEENGRGNFPPRFSGLQFPNYSSELNVNALELDDSALYLCASSLVHTVELFFGEGSRLTVL.

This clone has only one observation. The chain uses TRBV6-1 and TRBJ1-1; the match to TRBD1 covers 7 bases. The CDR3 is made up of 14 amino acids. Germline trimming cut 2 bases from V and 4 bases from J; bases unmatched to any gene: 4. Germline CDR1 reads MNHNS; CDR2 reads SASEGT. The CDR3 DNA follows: TGTGCCAGCAGTGAAAACAGGGGATTCACTGAAGCTTTCTTT. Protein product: CASSENRGFTEAFF.

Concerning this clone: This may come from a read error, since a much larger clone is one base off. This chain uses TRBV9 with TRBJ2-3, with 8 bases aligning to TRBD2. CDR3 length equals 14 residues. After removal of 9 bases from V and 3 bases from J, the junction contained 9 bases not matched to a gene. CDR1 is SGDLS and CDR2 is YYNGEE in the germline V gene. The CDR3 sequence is CANSISGRTDTQYF. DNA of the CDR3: TGTGCCAACAGTATAAGCGGGAGAACAGATACGCAGTATTTT. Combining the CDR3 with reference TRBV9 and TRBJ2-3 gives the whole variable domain DSGVTQTPKHLITATGQRVTLRCSPRSGDLSVYWYQQSLDQGLQFLIQYYNGEERAKGNILERFSAQQFPDLHSELNLSSLELGDSALYFCANSISGRTDTQYFGPGTRLTVL.

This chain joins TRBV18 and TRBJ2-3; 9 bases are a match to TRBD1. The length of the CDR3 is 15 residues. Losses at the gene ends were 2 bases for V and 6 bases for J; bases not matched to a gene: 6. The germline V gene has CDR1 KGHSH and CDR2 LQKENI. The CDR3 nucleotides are TGTGCCAGCTCACCATCGTCGGGACAGGGCGATACGCAGTATTTT. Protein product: CASSPSSGQGDTQYF. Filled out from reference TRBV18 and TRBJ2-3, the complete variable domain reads NAGVMQNPRHLVRRRGQEARLRCSPMKGHSHVYWYRQLPEEGLKFMVYLQKENIIDESGMPKERFSAEFPKEGPSILRIQQVVRGDSAAYFCASSPSSGQGDTQYFGPGTRLTVL.

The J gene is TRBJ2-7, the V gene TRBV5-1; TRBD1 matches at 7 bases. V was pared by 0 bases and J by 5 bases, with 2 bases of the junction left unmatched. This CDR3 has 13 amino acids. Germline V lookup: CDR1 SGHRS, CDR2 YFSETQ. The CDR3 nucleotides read TGCGCCAGCAGCTTGGCACAGGGGAACGAGCAGTACTTC. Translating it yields CASSLAQGNEQYF.

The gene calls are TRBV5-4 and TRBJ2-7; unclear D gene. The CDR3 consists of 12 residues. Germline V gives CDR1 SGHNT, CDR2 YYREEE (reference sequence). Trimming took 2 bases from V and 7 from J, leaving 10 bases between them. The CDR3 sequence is CASSLGPTEQYF. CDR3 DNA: TGTGCCAGCAGCTTAGGGCCAACGGAGCAGTACTTC. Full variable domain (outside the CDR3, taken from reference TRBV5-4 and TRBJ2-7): ETGVTQSPTHLIKTRGQQVTLRCSSQSGHNTVSWYQQALGQGPQFIFQYYREEENGRGNFPPRFSGLQFPNYSSELNVNALELDDSALYLCASSLGPTEQYFGPGTRLTVT.

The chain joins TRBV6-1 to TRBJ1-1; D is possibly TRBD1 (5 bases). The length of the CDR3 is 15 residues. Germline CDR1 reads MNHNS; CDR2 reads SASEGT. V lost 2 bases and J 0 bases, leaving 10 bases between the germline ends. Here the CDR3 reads CASSEWGILNTEAFF. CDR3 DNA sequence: TGTGCCAGCAGTGAATGGGGGATACTGAACACTGAAGCTTTCTTT.

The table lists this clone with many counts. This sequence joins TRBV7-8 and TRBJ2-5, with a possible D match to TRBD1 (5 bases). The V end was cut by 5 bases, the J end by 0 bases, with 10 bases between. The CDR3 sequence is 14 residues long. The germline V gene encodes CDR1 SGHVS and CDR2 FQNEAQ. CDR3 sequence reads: CASSEQDYQETQYF. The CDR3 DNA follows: TGTGCCAGCAGCGAACAGGATTACCAAGAGACCCAGTACTTC. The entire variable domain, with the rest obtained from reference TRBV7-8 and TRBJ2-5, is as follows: GAGVSQSPRYKVAKRGQDVALRCDPISGHVSLFWYQQALGQGPEFLTYFQNEAQLDKSGLPSDRFFAERPEGSVSTLKIQRTQQEDSAVYLCASSEQDYQETQYFGPGTRLLVL.

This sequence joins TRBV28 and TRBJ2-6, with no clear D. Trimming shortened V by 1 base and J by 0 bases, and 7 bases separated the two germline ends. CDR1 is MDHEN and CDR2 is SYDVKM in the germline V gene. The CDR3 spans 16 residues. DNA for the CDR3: TGTGCCAGCAGTTTATTCGAGAGCTCTGGGGCCAACGTCCTGACTTTC. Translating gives CASSLFESSGANVLTF.

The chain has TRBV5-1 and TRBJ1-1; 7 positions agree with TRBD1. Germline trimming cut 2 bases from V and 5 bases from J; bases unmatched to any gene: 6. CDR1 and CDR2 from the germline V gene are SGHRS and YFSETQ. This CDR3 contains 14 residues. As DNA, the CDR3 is TGCGCCAGCAGCTTACAGGGGTACGGGACTGAAGCTTTCTTT. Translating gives CASSLQGYGTEAFF.

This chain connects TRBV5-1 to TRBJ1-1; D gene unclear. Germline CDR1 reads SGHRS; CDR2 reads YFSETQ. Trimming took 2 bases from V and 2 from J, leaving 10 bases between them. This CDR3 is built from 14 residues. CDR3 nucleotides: TGCGCCAGCAGCTTAGGGTCGGGTAACACTGAAGCTTTCTTT. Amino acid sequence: CASSLGSGNTEAFF.

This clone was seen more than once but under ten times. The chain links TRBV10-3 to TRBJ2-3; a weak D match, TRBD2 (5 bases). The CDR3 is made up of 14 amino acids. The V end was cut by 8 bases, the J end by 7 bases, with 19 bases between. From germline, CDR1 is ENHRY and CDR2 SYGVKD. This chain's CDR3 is CAIAGGGLGNTQYF. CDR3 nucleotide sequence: TGTGCCATCGCGGGCGGAGGACTGGGGAATACGCAGTATTTT.

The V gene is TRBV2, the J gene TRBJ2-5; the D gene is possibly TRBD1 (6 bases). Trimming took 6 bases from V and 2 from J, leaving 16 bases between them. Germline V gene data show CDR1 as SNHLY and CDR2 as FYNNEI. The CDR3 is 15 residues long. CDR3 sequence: CASSKQGSGQETQYF. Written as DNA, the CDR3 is TGTGCCAGCAGCAAACAGGGATCGGGGCAAGAGACCCAGTACTTC.

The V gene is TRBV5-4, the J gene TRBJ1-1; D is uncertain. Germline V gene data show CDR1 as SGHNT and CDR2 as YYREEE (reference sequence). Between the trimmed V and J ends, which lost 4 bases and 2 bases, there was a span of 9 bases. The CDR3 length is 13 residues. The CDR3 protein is CASSIDPNTEAFF. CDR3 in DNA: TGTGCCAGCAGCATCGACCCTAACACTGAAGCTTTCTTT.